The clone carrying this TCR beta chain was counted between two and nine times. What it recognizes is unknown. Sample time point: late sampling 161 to 241 days after vaccination in three convalescent patients. As for treatment: roughly 11-day PBMC culture with coronavirus spike peptide pools or control peptides (ViraFEST assay). ViraFEST grew antigen-specific T cells using peptide pools, then sequenced TCRs. Cultured CD4+ T cells had their DNA profiled by the Oncomine TCR Beta short-read assay. TCRdb itself ran the PCR reads through MiXCR, one entry per CDR3 protein. Altogether more than 20,000 distinct CDR3 sequences are present, 43% being singletons, with the ten largest covering just under 5%. CDR1 and CDR2 (germline): MNHEY, SMNVEV (reference sequence). V dropped 3 bases and J dropped 0; count of bases not matched to a gene: 10. The CDR3 has 17 amino acids. This specimen comes from a study of vaccination and CD4 T cells after COVID-19. Whole-study context: Convalescents were six males and four females, two of them Hispanic. For control cultures, the treatment was a CEFX pool, an HIV-1 Nef pool, or no peptide.

Study observations and caveats: For convalescent patients, 304 of the 307 vaccine-specific clones analyzed were classified as spike mono-reactive.

The material was CD4+ T cells from blood, cultured in vitro, obtained about 7 months after SARS-CoV-2 vaccination. The chain is built from TRBV27 and TRBJ2-5, with 7 bases identical to TRBD2. The sequence was collected from a human donor who had recovered from COVID-19. The CDR3 DNA reads TGTGCCAGCAGTTTCGGTACGGCTAGCGGATACCAAGAGACCCAGTACTTC. Its translation: CASSFGTASGYQETQYF.